This T cell receptor beta chain came from a study of T cells after yellow fever vaccination (dated 2019 in TCRdb). For context, the study as a whole: The SMART-Seq v4 Ultra Low Input RNA kit was used to prepare libraries from fractions with low cell numbers. Blood was drawn at multiple timepoints before and after primary and secondary immunization, with bulk PBMC replicates and cell subsets isolated. Two healthy male donors made up the cohort, one aged 18 to 29 years and the other aged 30 to 40 years. To follow T-cell clones before and after primary and booster YFV17D yellow fever vaccination, bulk TCR alpha and beta repertoires were sequenced over time.

In its sample, this clonotype was seen once. Its antigen remains undetermined. Per-nucleotide qualities are absent, and no much larger clonotype sits a single base away. One read yields weak evidence. Unmatched junction bases come to 6, with V trimmed by 1 base and J by 0 bases. The CDR3 sequence holds 17 residues, the cysteine and phenylalanine included. This entry keeps only the CDR3 DNA: 51 bases, framed from base 1. CDR1 and CDR2, looked up from the germline V gene (reference sequence), are DFQATT and SNEGSKA. TCR cDNA was synthesized by 5'RACE template switching, which introduced a universal primer site and unique molecular identifiers. Priming of cDNA synthesis was performed from both the TCR alpha and TCR beta constant segments. Library amplification involved two PCR steps, and the second step added sample barcodes and sequencing adapters. Sequencing of the libraries was done on either Illumina HiSeq 2500 (2x100 bp) or NovaSeq (2x150 bp). As for the original processing: MIGEC was used to demultiplex reads and collapse the reads into UMI consensus sequences, and MiXCR was used for V(D)J alignment. Vaccine-responding clonotypes were identified with edgeR using replicate PBMC samples, with FDR below 0.01 and a log2 fold change above 5 up to day 15 being required. Bulk clonotypes were assigned CD4 or CD8 identity according to which sequenced CD4 or CD8 repertoire held them at higher abundance. TCRdb reprocessing: public reads trimmed at Q25 with fastp, clones called with MiXCR, in-frame beta chains kept. Rows merge per CDR3 protein into single entries with the most common DNA and genes. It is TCRdb's table, rather than the study itself, that gives the V and J calls and clone size. The sample table records approximately 510,000 distinct CDR3 sequences; about a fifth of these occur just once. 15% to 20% of the sample goes to the ten largest clones.

Here is what the overall study found, with its caveats: Computational filtering was needed because FACS-sorted repertoires could contain abundant contaminating clonotypes from the bulk population. Compared with the primary T-cell response, the secondary T-cell response was weaker but faster, peaking on day 5 rather than day 15. Because the study included only a couple of donors, the extent to which the findings can be generalized is limited. A small fraction of clonotypes showed up in both the CD4 and CD8 compartments, probably as a result of convergent recombination. After the booster, most of the clones that had expanded following primary vaccination were detected again (around 97% of CD4 and around 90% of CD8), which suggests that memory was broadly maintained.

Interpreted using the paper, the treatment or condition label stands for: live attenuated yellow fever vaccine strain. At every blood-draw timepoint, two biological replicates of bulk PBMCs were collected. PBMCs were isolated from peripheral blood using a standard Ficoll-Paque protocol. TriZol was used to extract RNA from bulk PBMCs, from CD4 and CD8 fractions, and from dextramer-positive and dextramer-negative fractions. The sequence was obtained from a man in his late teens or twenties who received the YFV17D yellow fever vaccine. This chain joins TRBV20-1 to TRBJ1-6; TRBD1 lines up with 7 middle nucleotides. The sample in question was PBMCs, obtained 21 days after the first yellow fever vaccination. The CDR3 here reads CSARVDRESSYNSPLHF. The nucleotide sequence reads TGCAGTGCTAGAGTTGACAGGGAGAGCTCCTATAATTCACCCCTCCACTTT.